This T cell receptor beta chain comes out of a study of Ad26.COV2.S vaccination and SARS-CoV-2 variants. This CDR3 region has 15 residues. V lost 0 bases, J lost 2 bases, and 12 bases lay in between. Germline V gene lookup returns CDR1 SGHRS and CDR2 YFSETQ. A note on this clone: Its antigen remains unknown.

Using immunoSEQ multiplex PCR, the repertoire was profiled, and TCRdb retains in-frame clones only, with some absent. Here the sample spans 300,000 to 450,000 clones, 92% being singletons. Study results and caveats: Vaccine and placebo recipients had similar non-spike TCR breadth. In TCR breadth and depth analyses, total T cell responses may have been underestimated. Once vaccination had occurred, spike-specific CD8+ and CD4+ T cell responses reportedly showed substantial breadth.

The sample in question was peripheral blood, obtained after recovery from COVID-19. The receptor was derived from a human donor who had recovered from COVID-19. This chain connects TRBV5-1 to TRBJ2-7; tentative D call: TRBD1 (6 bases). This CDR3 is CASSLGRGSTYEQYF. The CDR3 DNA reads as TGCGCCAGCAGCTTGGGTAGGGGGAGCACCTACGAGCAGTACTTC.